Reported below is one T cell receptor beta chain. What it binds is unknown. For TCR beta, libraries came from iRepertoire HTBI primers and Arm-PCR of CDR3 regions. TCRdb reprocessed the multiplex PCR reads with MiXCR, giving one entry per CDR3 protein. This table has roughly 500,000 distinct CDR3 sequences, roughly 12% appearing once. This entry belongs to a study of regulatory T cells in long-lasting Graves disease. Time point of the sample: newly diagnosed GD, antithyroid drugs for less than 3 months. PBMCs provided the RNA from which the TCR library was made. Study conclusions and caveats: Persistent disease exhibited a predilection for TRBV28, TRBJ1-2 and TRBJ2-5.

After removal of 8 bases from V and 4 bases from J, the junction contained 7 bases not matched to a gene. This CDR3 contains 16 residues. Germline V gene sequence: CDR1 SGHAT, CDR2 FQNNGV. Another study also made use of these data, one on T cells in Graves' hyperthyroidism and ophthalmopathy. Turning to that study: First-round RT-PCR of the TCR CDR3 relied on the HTBI primer set. Blood samples included most of the expanded thyroid clonotypes exceeding 0.001. Before onset, by a median of around 6.1 months, the model predicted ophthalmopathy.

The sample here was peripheral blood mononuclear cells (PBMCs), taken at new diagnosis, from a patient treated with antithyroid drugs. The source is a man younger than 40 with Graves disease. J is TRBJ2-5 and V is TRBV11-2; TRBD2 matches 16 bases. CDR3 sequence reads: CASGIGTSGRAETQYF. CDR3 bases: TGTGCCAGCGGCATAGGGACTAGCGGGAGGGCAGAGACCCAGTACTTC.